Each of the 17 T cell receptor beta chains below was sequenced from the same sample in a study of T cells in Graves' hyperthyroidism and ophthalmopathy. Amplification targeted TCR beta CDR3 regions from RNA transcripts. The HTBI primer set drove a first-round RT-PCR of the TCR CDR3. TCRdb reprocessed the multiplex PCR reads via MiXCR and lists one record per CDR3 protein. The repertoire holds hundreds of thousands of distinct CDR3 sequences, with 45% as singletons. The material sequenced was peripheral blood or thyroid tissue (not recorded which). These receptors came from an adult man with Graves' disease, either hyperthyroidism or ophthalmopathy (not recorded which).

This chain connects TRBV7-9 to TRBJ1-2, with 7 positions matching TRBD1. CDR1 SEHNR and CDR2 FQNEAQ come from the germline V gene (reference sequence). V lost 4 bases and J lost 3; bases outside the gene matches: 11. The CDR3 sequence is 16 residues long. The CDR3 reads CASSSVRGQRDYGYTF. CDR3 nucleotides: TGTGCCAGCAGCTCCGTCCGGGGACAGCGCGACTATGGCTACACCTTC.

In this sample, this clonotype turned up a few times. This sequence joins TRBV2 and TRBJ1-2; D ambiguous. The CDR3 loop spans 13 amino acids. Germline CDR1 SNHLY, CDR2 FYNNEI. The germline V and J ends were trimmed by 8 bases and 0 bases, with 10 bases remaining between them. CDR3 in DNA: TGTGCCAGCGTTGGATTTGCTAACTATGGCTACACCTTC. This sequence encodes CASVGFANYGYTF.

The chain is built from TRBV9 and TRBJ2-6; maybe TRBD1 (5 bases). The germline gives CDR1 SGDLS, CDR2 YYNGEE. V was clipped by 0 bases and J by 1 base, with 11 bases between them. The CDR3 sequence is 17 residues long. The CDR3 reads CASSVVDTQSGANVLTF. DNA for the CDR3: TGTGCCAGCAGCGTAGTGGACACCCAGTCTGGGGCCAACGTCCTGACTTTC.

The chain uses TRBV6-5 and TRBJ1-2; the D is unclear. This CDR3 has 17 amino acids. Looked up from germline, CDR1 is MNHEY and CDR2 is SVGAGI. V lost 4 bases, J lost 1 base, and 19 bases lay in between. The CDR3 nucleotides are TGTGCCAGCAGTTCCCATGAACGACGCGGATATAACTATGGCTACACCTTC. Protein product: CASSSHERRGYNYGYTF.

This clonotype showed up just a few times. V and J are TRBV6-1 and TRBJ1-2; tentatively, D is TRBD1 (6 bases). Germline-derived CDR1 and CDR2 are MNHNS and SASEGT. V lost 5 bases and J 8 bases, leaving 15 bases between the germline ends. The CDR3 contains 13 residues. CDR3 sequence: CASSPTGRGGYTF. The DNA for the CDR3 is TGTGCCAGCAGTCCCACAGGGCGAGGAGGCTACACCTTC.

This CDR3 reads CASSGGQGAADEQYF. The CDR3 DNA follows: TGTGCCAGCAGCGGCGGACAGGGGGCGGCGGACGAGCAGTACTTC. The chain carries TRBV7-8 and TRBJ2-7, with 11 nucleotides matching TRBD1. V lost 5 bases, J lost 5 bases, and 8 bases stayed unmatched. CDR1 and CDR2 (germline): SGHVS, FQNEAQ. The CDR3 is made up of 15 amino acids.

The V and J genes are TRBV7-6 and TRBJ2-5; 11 bases agree with TRBD2. The CDR3 extends over 18 amino acids. The germline V gene encodes CDR1 SGHVS and CDR2 FNYEAQ. The V segment lost 3 bases and the J segment 5 bases; nucleotides outside the gene matches: 14. For the CDR3, the DNA is TGTGCCAGCAGCTTCCCCCCCAAGACTAGCGGGACTTCGGAGACCCAGTACTTC. Its protein product is CASSFPPKTSGTSETQYF. Drawing the rest from reference TRBV7-6 and TRBJ2-5, the complete variable domain is GAGVSQSPRYKVTKRGQDVALRCDPISGHVSLYWYRQALGQGPEFLTYFNYEAQQDKSGLPNDRFSAERPEGSISTLTIQRTEQRDSAMYRCASSFPPKTSGTSETQYFGPGTRLLVL.

This clonotype was observed a handful of times. The chain recombines TRBV12-3 or TRBV12-4 with TRBJ1-5, with 8 bases that match TRBD1. The CDR3 length is 16 residues. The junction had 7 bases not matched to a gene; V was cut back by 3 bases and J by 3 bases. The CDR3 loop reads CASSFPGTGLNQPQHF. The CDR3 bases are TGTGCCAGCAGTTTCCCCGGGACAGGCCTCAATCAGCCCCAGCATTTT.

V and J are TRBV7-2 and TRBJ2-2; maybe TRBD2 (6 bases). Germline loops: CDR1 SGHTA, CDR2 FQGNSA. The CDR3 spans 16 residues. The V end was cut by 5 bases, the J end by 5 bases, with 18 bases between. CDR3 sequence: CASSQVAGRGTGELFF. In nucleotides, the CDR3 is TGTGCCAGCAGCCAAGTTGCCGGGAGAGGTACCGGGGAGCTGTTTTTT.

This CDR3 is CASSFSGGDQPQHF. The CDR3 nucleotides are TGCGCCAGCAGCTTCTCGGGGGGGGATCAGCCCCAGCATTTT. The rearrangement joins TRBV5-1 to TRBJ1-5; D is perhaps TRBD1 (5 bases). CDR1 and CDR2 (germline): SGHRS, YFSETQ. There are 14 residues in the CDR3. With 2 bases removed from V and 5 bases from J, the gap between germline ends came to 11 bases.

This clonotype has a single count. The chain links TRBV10-3 to TRBJ1-1; maybe TRBD1 (5 bases). CDR1 ENHRY and CDR2 SYGVKD come from the germline V gene. The CDR3 covers 14 residues. Between the trimmed V and J ends, which lost 4 bases and 7 bases, there was a span of 16 bases. The CDR3 protein is CAISGGAENYEAFF. The CDR3 DNA reads TGTGCCATCAGTGGAGGGGCGGAAAACTATGAAGCTTTCTTT.

This clonotype was detected many times. An end of the junction does not agree with germline; a read error may underlie this. The rearrangement uses TRBV7-7 and TRBJ2-5; D ambiguous. CDR1 and CDR2 (germline): SSHAT, FNYEAQ (reference sequence). The CDR3 totals 13 residues. In DNA, the CDR3 is TGTGCTAGCAGCTTAGCCGGCCCAGAGACCCAGTACTTC. Translated: CASSLAGPETQYF.

This clonotype was counted between two and nine times. CDR3 protein: CASRPGTGARYGYTF. In DNA form, the CDR3 reads TGTGCCAGCAGACCCGGGACAGGGGCTCGCTATGGCTACACCTTC. V is TRBV7-6 and J is TRBJ1-2; 10 bases align to TRBD1. This CDR3 comprises 15 residues. V dropped 6 bases and J dropped 4; count of bases not matched to a gene: 8. Looked up from germline, CDR1 is SGHVS and CDR2 is FNYEAQ.

This clonotype has only a few counts. One end of the junction does not line up with germline, which may come from a read error. The chain combines TRBV5-1 with TRBJ1-5; TRBD1 is a possible D gene (5 bases). This CDR3 is built from 15 residues. Looked up from germline, CDR1 is SGHRS and CDR2 is YFSETQ. The CDR3 spells CASSFFPSGNQPQHF. Written as DNA, the CDR3 is TGTGCCAGCAGCTTTTTTCCGTCAGGGAACCAGCCCCAGCATTTT.

This clonotype was counted many times. CDR3 nucleotide sequence: TGTGCCAGCAGTGAGGACAGGGTTGAAAAACTGTTTTTT. Encoded protein: CASSEDRVEKLFF. This rearrangement joins TRBV2 to TRBJ1-4; 8 bases align to TRBD1. J lost 7 bases, V lost 3 bases, and 1 base had no gene match. The germline V gene has CDR1 SNHLY and CDR2 FYNNEI. This CDR3 contains 13 residues.

This clonotype was seen at least ten times. The gene calls are TRBV15 and TRBJ1-5; D may be TRBD1 (5 bases). V was clipped by 5 bases and J by 4 bases, with 12 bases between them. Germline lookup yields CDR1 LNHNV and CDR2 YYDKDF (reference sequence). The CDR3 has 14 residues. The CDR3 is CATSPKGPNQPQHF. In nucleotides, the CDR3 is TGTGCCACCAGCCCCAAGGGGCCGAATCAGCCCCAGCATTTT. The whole variable domain, remainder taken from reference TRBV15 and TRBJ1-5, is DAMVIQNPRYQVTQFGKPVTLSCSQTLNHNVMYWYQQKSSQAPKLLFHYYDKDFNNEADTPDNFQSRRPNTSFCFLDIRSPGLGDTAMYLCATSPKGPNQPQHFGDGTRLSIL.

This clonotype was detected a few times. CDR3 amino acids: CASSRWALNTEAFF. As DNA, the CDR3 is TGTGCCAGCAGTCGATGGGCACTGAACACTGAAGCTTTCTTT. This chain connects TRBV12-3 or TRBV12-4 to TRBJ1-1, with D uncertain. With 5 bases removed from V and 0 bases from J, the gap between germline ends came to 10 bases. The CDR3 is made up of 14 amino acids.